The next 10 T cell receptor beta chains were all read from a single sample in a study of PD-1 blockade in classical Hodgkin lymphoma. Every patient had relapsed following autologous stem cell transplantation, and cohorts differed in brentuximab vedotin exposure. Repertoires were generated with immunoSEQ multiplex PCR, while TCRdb's copy carries only in-frame clones and drops some. The sample includes around 99,000 clones, roughly 76% of them seen just once. The source material was peripheral blood mononuclear cells (PBMCs), sampled before the second cycle of nivolumab. The receptors here all came from a human donor with classical Hodgkin lymphoma.

The chain links TRBV7-7 to TRBJ2-1; 8 bases match TRBD2. Germline V CDR1 and CDR2: SSHAT, FNYEAQ (reference sequence). The CDR3 totals 13 residues. The ends lost 1 base at V and 8 bases at J; junction bases unmatched: 1. CDR3 sequence (DNA): TGTGCCAGCAGCTTAGAAGCGGGAGATGAGCAGTTCTTC. Its protein product is CASSLEAGDEQFF. Drawing the rest from reference TRBV7-7 and TRBJ2-1, the complete variable domain is GAGVSQSPRYKVTKRGQDVTLRCDPISSHATLYWYQQALGQGPEFLTYFNYEAQPDKSGLPSDRFSAERPEGSISTLTIQRTEQRDSAMYRCASSLEAGDEQFFGPGTRLTVL.

V is TRBV19 and J is TRBJ2-7; D possibly matches TRBD1 or TRBD2 (6 bases each). In germline, CDR1 is LNHDA, CDR2 SQIVND (reference sequence). This CDR3 is 14 amino acids long. The V gene lost 6 bases and the J gene lost 0 bases, with 12 bases spanning the gap. CDR3 nucleotides: TGTGCCAGTAGCCCCGGGGGACACTCCTACGAGCAGTACTTC. This gives the protein CASSPGGHSYEQYF.

V is TRBV14 and J is TRBJ1-1; D remains unclear. The CDR3 runs to 15 residues. Per the germline V gene, CDR1 is SGHDN and CDR2 is FVKESK. V dropped 0 bases and J dropped 5 bases, with 13 bases sitting between them. CDR3 sequence (DNA): TGTGCCAGCAGCCAAGAGGCCTGGGTAGGGACTGAAGCTTTCTTT. Translated: CASSQEAWVGTEAFF. The entire variable domain, with the rest obtained from reference TRBV14 and TRBJ1-1, is as follows: EAGVTQFPSHSVIEKGQTVTLRCDPISGHDNLYWYRRVMGKEIKFLLHFVKESKQDESGMPNNRFLAERTGGTYSTLKVQPAELEDSGVYFCASSQEAWVGTEAFFGQGTRLTVV.

The chain is built from TRBV6-1 and TRBJ1-1; no definite D call. Trimming removed 1 base at V and 5 bases at J, with 8 bases between. The CDR3 runs 13 residues. Germline CDR1 and CDR2: MNHNS and SASEGT. CDR3 amino acids: CASSEVARTEAFF. As DNA, the CDR3 is TGTGCCAGCAGTGAAGTGGCAAGGACTGAAGCTTTCTTT.

V is TRBV2 and J is TRBJ2-7; 7 bases are a match to TRBD1. Germline CDR1 is SNHLY and CDR2 is FYNNEI. Trimming at V came to 2 bases and at J to 3 bases, leaving 4 bases not matched to a gene. This CDR3 has 14 residues. The CDR3 DNA reads as TGTGCCAGCAGTGAACTGACAGGGAGCTACGAGCAGTACTTC. It yields the protein CASSELTGSYEQYF.

The chain recombines TRBV27 with TRBJ1-2, with a weak D call TRBD1 (5 bases). Germline V gives CDR1 MNHEY, CDR2 SMNVEV (reference sequence). CDR3 length equals 15 residues. Trimming removed 4 bases from V and 0 bases from J, with 12 bases in between. The CDR3 sequence: CASSSPDTANYGYTF. CDR3 DNA: TGTGCCAGCAGTTCACCGGACACGGCTAACTATGGCTACACCTTC.

Concerning this clone itself: Other DNA sequences in this specimen translate into the identical CDR3. The chain recombines TRBV5-1 with TRBJ2-7; no firm D call. Germline V CDR1 and CDR2: SGHRS, YFSETQ. The CDR3 has 12 amino acids. Trimming shortened V by 0 bases and J by 9 bases, and 10 bases separated the two germline ends. CDR3 residues: CASSLAGTAQYF. The CDR3 region has the DNA TGCGCCAGCAGCTTGGCAGGAACGGCGCAGTACTTC.

The rearrangement links TRBV6-4 to TRBJ1-5; 10 nucleotides agree with TRBD1. This CDR3 comprises 16 residues. The trim removed 1 base at V and 7 bases at J, leaving 7 bases unmatched. Germline-derived CDR1 and CDR2 are MRHNA and SNTAGT. The CDR3 bases are TGTGCCAGCAGTGACTTCGGGACAGGGGAGAGGCAGCCCCAGCATTTT. Its protein product is CASSDFGTGERQPQHF.

The chain uses TRBV6-1 and TRBJ1-4; D is undetermined. The V end lost 3 bases, the J end lost 12 bases, and 17 bases lay between the germline ends. CDR3 length equals 14 residues. Germline CDR1 MNHNS, CDR2 SASEGT. The CDR3 DNA reads TGTGCCAGCAGTGAGCTCTGGAGGGAGGGTGAACTGTTTTTT. Translation gives CASSELWREGELFF.

CDR3 sequence (DNA): TGTGCCAGCAGCACCCCCGGGACTTCGGAGACCCAGTACTTC. Translated: CASSTPGTSETQYF. The chain links TRBV7-2 to TRBJ2-5; the D gene is possibly TRBD2 (6 bases). Trimming removed 5 bases at V and 5 bases at J, with 15 bases between. The CDR3 is 14 residues long. Per germline, CDR1 SGHTA and CDR2 FQGNSA.